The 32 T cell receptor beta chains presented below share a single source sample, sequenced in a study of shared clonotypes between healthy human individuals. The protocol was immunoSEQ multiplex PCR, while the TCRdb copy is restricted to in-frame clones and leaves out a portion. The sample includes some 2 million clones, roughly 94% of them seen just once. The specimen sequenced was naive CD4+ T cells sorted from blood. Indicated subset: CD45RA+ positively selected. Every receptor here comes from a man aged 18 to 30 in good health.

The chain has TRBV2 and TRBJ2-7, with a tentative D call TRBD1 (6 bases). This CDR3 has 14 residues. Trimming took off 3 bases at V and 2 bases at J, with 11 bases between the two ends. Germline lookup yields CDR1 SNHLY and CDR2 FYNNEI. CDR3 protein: CASSDWTVPYEQYF. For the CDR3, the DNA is TGTGCCAGCAGTGACTGGACAGTCCCCTACGAGCAGTACTTC.

Here the CDR3 reads CASSRQGSSTEAFF. Here the CDR3 DNA reads TGTGCCAGCAGTCGACAGGGCTCGAGCACTGAAGCTTTCTTT. The chain uses TRBV6-5 and TRBJ1-1, with TRBD1 matching over 7 bases. V shed 5 bases and J 4 bases; nucleotides not matched to a gene: 7. CDR3 length: 14 amino acids. Germline V gives CDR1 MNHEY, CDR2 SVGAGI.

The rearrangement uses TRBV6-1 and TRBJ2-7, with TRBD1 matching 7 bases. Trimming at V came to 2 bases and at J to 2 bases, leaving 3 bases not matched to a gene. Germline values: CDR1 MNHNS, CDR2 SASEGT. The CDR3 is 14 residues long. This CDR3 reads CASSETGQPYEQYF. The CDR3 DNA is TGTGCCAGCAGTGAAACGGGACAGCCCTACGAGCAGTACTTC.

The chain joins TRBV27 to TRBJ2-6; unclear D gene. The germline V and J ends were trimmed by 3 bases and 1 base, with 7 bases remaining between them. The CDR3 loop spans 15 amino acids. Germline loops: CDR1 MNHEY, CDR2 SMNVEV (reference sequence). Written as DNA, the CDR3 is TGTGCCAGCAGTTTTCTGCTTTCTGGGGCCAACGTCCTGACTTTC. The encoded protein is CASSFLLSGANVLTF.

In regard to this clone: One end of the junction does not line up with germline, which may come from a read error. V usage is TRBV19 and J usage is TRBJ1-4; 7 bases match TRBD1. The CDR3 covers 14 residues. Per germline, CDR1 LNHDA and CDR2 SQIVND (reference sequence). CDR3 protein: CASIGTAANQKLFF. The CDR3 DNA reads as TGTGCCAGCATAGGGACAGCCGCTAATCAAAAACTGTTTTTT.

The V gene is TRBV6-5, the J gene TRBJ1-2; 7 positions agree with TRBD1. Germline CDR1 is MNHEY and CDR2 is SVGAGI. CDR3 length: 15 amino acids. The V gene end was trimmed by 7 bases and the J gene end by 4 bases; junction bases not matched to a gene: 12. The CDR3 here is CASTTDRQGVYGYTF. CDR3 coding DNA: TGTGCCAGCACCACTGACCGACAGGGAGTCTATGGCTACACCTTC.

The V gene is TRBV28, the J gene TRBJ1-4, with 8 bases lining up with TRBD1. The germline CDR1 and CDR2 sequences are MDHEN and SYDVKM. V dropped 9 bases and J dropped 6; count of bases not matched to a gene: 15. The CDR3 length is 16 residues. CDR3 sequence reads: CASGQGGAPLDEKLFF. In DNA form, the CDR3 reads TGTGCCAGTGGACAGGGAGGGGCCCCTTTGGATGAAAAACTGTTTTTT.

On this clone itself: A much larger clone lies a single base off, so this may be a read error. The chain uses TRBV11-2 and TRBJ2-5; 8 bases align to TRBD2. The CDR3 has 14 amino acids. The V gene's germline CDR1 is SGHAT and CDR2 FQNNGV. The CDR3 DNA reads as TGTGCCAGCAGCTTAGATCTCCTAGCGGGTACACTGCACTTC. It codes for CASSLDLLAGTLHF. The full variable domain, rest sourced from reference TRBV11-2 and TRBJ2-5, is EAGVAQSPRYKIIEKRQSVAFWCNPISGHATLYWYQQILGQGPKLLIQFQNNGVVDDSQLPKDRFSAERLKGVDSTLKIQPAKLEDSAVYLCASSLDLLAGTLHFGPGTRLLVL.

In nucleotides, the CDR3 is TGCGCCAGCAGTCAGAAACAGGGGATCGGCGGGGAGCTGTTTTTT. As protein: CASSQKQGIGGELFF. This chain connects TRBV23-1 to TRBJ2-2; the match to TRBD1 covers 7 bases. TRBV23-1 is flagged as an ORF with uncertain function. V trimming: 3 bases; J trimming: 7 bases; junction bases outside the gene matches: 8. This CDR3 region has 15 residues.

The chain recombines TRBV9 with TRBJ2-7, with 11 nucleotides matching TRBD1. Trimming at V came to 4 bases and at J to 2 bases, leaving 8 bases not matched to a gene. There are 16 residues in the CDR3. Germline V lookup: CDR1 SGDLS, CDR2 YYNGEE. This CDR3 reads CASSPQGGQGAYEQYF. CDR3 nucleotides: TGTGCCAGCAGCCCTCAAGGGGGACAGGGGGCCTACGAGCAGTACTTC.

CDR3 bases: TGTGCCAGCAGCTTAGATCTGGGACAGGGGGCAGAGACCCAGTACTTC. It codes for CASSLDLGQGAETQYF. The J gene is TRBJ2-5, the V gene TRBV11-2; TRBD1 matches at 12 bases. CDR3 length: 16 amino acids. V dropped 0 bases and J dropped 4; count of bases not matched to a gene: 3. Per the germline V gene, CDR1 is SGHAT and CDR2 is FQNNGV.

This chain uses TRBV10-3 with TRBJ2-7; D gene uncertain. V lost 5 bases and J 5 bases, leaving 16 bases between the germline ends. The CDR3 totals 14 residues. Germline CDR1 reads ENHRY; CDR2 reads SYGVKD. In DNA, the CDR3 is TGTGCCATCAGTTCACGGTCCCAAAGCCACGAGCAGTACTTC. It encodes CAISSRSQSHEQYF.

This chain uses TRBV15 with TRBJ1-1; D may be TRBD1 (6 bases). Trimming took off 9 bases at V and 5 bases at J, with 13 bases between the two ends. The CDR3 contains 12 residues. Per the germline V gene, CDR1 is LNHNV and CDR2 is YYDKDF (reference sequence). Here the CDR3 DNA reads TGTGCCACGAAAAGAGGGGGGACTGAAGCTTTCTTT. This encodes CATKRGGTEAFF. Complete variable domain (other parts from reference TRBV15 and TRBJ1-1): DAMVIQNPRYQVTQFGKPVTLSCSQTLNHNVMYWYQQKSSQAPKLLFHYYDKDFNNEADTPDNFQSRRPNTSFCFLDIRSPGLGDTAMYLCATKRGGTEAFFGQGTRLTVV.

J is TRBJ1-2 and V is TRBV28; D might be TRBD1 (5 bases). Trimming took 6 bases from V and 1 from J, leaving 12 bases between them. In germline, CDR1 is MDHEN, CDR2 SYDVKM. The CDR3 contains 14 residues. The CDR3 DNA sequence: TGTGCCAGCAGCCTAGTGACAGATAACTATGGCTACACCTTC. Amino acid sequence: CASSLVTDNYGYTF.

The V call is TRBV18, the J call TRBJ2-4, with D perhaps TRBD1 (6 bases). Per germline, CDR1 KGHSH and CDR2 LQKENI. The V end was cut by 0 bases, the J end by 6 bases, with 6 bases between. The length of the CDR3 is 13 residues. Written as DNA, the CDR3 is TGTGCCAGCTCACCACCGACAGGAAACATTCAGTACTTC. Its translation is CASSPPTGNIQYF.

The DNA for the CDR3 is TGCGCCAGCAGCTCCCGGGACAGGGCCCACGAGCAGTACTTC. Translated: CASSSRDRAHEQYF. The chain recombines TRBV5-1 with TRBJ2-7, with 9 bases aligning to TRBD1. In germline, CDR1 is SGHRS, CDR2 YFSETQ. The CDR3 sequence is 14 residues long. V shed 3 bases and J 5 bases; nucleotides not matched to a gene: 6.

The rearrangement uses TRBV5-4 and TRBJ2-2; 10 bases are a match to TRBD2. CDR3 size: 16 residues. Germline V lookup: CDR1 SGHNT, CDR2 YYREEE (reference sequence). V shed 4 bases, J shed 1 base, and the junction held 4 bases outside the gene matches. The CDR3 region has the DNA TGTGCCAGCAGCCCGCCTAGCGGGGGGAACACCGGGGAGCTGTTTTTT. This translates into CASSPPSGGNTGELFF.

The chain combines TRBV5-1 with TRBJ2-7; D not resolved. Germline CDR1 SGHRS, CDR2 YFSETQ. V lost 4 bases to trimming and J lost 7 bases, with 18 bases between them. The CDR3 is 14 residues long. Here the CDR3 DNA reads TGCGCCAGCAGCCTCACCGTAGGCCTTGGTGAGCAGTACTTC. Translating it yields CASSLTVGLGEQYF.

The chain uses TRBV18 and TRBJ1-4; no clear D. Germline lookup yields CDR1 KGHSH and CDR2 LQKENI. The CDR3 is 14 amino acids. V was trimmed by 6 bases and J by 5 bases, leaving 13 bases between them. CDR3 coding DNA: TGTGCCAGCTCGTCGACCGGGCCGAATGAAAAACTGTTTTTT. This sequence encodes CASSSTGPNEKLFF.

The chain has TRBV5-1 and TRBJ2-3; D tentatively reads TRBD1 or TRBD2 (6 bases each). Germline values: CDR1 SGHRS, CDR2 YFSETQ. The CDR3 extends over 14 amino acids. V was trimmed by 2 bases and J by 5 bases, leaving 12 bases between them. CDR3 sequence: CASSFGGPQDTQYF. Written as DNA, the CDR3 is TGCGCCAGCAGCTTTGGGGGGCCTCAAGATACGCAGTATTTT.

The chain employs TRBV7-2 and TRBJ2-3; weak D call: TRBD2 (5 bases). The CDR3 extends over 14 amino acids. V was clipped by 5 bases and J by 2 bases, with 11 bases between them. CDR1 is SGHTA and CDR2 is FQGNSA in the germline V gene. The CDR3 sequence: CASSLERITDTQYF. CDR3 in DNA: TGTGCCAGCAGCCTCGAGCGGATCACAGATACGCAGTATTTT.

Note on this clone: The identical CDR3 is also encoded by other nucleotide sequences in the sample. CDR3 amino acids: CASSVARASTDTQYF. The CDR3 region has the DNA TGTGCCAGCAGCGTAGCTCGGGCCAGCACAGATACGCAGTATTTT. The chain joins TRBV9 to TRBJ2-3; D is unclear. Germline V gene lookup returns CDR1 SGDLS and CDR2 YYNGEE. The CDR3 contains 15 residues. The V gene lost 0 bases and the J gene lost 0 bases, with 8 bases spanning the gap. Complete variable domain (other parts from reference TRBV9 and TRBJ2-3): DSGVTQTPKHLITATGQRVTLRCSPRSGDLSVYWYQQSLDQGLQFLIQYYNGEERAKGNILERFSAQQFPDLHSELNLSSLELGDSALYFCASSVARASTDTQYFGPGTRLTVL.

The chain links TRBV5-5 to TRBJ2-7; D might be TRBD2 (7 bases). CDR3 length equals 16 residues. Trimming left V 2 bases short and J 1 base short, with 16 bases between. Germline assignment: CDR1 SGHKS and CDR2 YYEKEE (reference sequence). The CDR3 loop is CASSFDGGRGSYEQYF. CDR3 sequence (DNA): TGTGCCAGCAGCTTTGACGGGGGGCGCGGATCCTACGAGCAGTACTTC.

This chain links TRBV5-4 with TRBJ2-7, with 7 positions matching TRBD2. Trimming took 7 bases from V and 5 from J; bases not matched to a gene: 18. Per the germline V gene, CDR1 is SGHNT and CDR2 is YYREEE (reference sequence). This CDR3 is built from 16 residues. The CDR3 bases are TGTGCCAGCTCCCGTGGGATCGGCGGGAGTGTTAACGAGCAGTACTTC. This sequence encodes CASSRGIGGSVNEQYF. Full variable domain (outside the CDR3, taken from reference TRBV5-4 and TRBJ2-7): ETGVTQSPTHLIKTRGQQVTLRCSSQSGHNTVSWYQQALGQGPQFIFQYYREEENGRGNFPPRFSGLQFPNYSSELNVNALELDDSALYLCASSRGIGGSVNEQYFGPGTRLTVT.

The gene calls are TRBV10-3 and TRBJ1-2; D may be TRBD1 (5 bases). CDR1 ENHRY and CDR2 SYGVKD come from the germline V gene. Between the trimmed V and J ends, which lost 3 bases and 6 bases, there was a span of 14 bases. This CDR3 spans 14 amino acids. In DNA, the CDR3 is TGTGCCATCAGTGACTCCGGGACTAGGGATGGCTACACCTTC. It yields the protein CAISDSGTRDGYTF.

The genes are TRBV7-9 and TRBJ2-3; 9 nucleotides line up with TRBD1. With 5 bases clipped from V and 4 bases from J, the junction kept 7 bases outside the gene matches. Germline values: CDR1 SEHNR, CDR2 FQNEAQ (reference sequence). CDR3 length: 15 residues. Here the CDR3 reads CASSPGQGRPDTQYF. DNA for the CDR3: TGTGCCAGCAGCCCAGGACAGGGGCGCCCAGATACGCAGTATTTT.

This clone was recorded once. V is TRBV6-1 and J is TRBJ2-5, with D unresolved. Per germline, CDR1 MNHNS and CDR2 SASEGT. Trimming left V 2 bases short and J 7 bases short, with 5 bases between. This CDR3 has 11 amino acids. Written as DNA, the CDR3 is TGTGCCAGCAGTGAAATTCGGACCCAGTACTTC. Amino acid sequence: CASSEIRTQYF.

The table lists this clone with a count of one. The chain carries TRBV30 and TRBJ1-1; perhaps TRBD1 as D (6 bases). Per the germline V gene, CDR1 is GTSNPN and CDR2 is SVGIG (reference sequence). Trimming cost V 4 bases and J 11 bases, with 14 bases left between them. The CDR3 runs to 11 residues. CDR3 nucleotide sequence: TGTGCCTGGAAATGGGGGGCTCGGGCTTTCTTT. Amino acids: CAWKWGARAFF.

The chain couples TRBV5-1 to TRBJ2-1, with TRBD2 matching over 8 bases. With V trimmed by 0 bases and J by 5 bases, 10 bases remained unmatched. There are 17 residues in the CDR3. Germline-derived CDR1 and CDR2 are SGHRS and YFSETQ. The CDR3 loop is CASSLAPSGGGNNEQFF. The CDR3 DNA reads TGCGCCAGCAGCTTGGCCCCCAGCGGGGGAGGTAACAATGAGCAGTTCTTC.

DNA for the CDR3: TGTGCCAGCAGCTTAGCCAGGGGGTCGATCACTGAAGCTTTCTTT. As protein: CASSLARGSITEAFF. The rearrangement links TRBV7-2 to TRBJ1-1; TRBD1 matches at 7 bases. The V segment lost 0 bases and the J segment 4 bases; nucleotides outside the gene matches: 5. CDR1 is SGHTA, CDR2 FQGNSA, per germline. The CDR3 loop spans 15 amino acids.

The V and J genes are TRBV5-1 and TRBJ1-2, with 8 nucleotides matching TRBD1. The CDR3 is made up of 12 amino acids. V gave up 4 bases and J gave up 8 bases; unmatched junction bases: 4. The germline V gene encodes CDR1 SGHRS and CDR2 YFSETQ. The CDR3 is CASSQDRGGYTF. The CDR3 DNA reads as TGCGCCAGCAGCCAAGACAGGGGCGGCTACACCTTC. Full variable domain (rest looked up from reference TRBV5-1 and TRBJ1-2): KAGVTQTPRYLIKTRGQQVTLSCSPISGHRSVSWYQQTPGQGLQFLFEYFSETQRNKGNFPGRFSGRQFSNSRSEMNVSTLELGDSALYLCASSQDRGGYTFGSGTRLTVV.

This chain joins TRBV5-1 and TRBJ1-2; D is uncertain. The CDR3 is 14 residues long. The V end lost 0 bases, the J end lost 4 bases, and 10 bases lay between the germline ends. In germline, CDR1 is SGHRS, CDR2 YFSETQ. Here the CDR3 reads CASSLGGNGYGYTF. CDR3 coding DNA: TGCGCCAGCAGCTTGGGAGGGAATGGCTATGGCTACACCTTC.